This TCR beta chain was identified during a study of response to subunit inactivated influenza vaccine (dated by TCRdb to the late 2010s). Study-level background: The study used deep quantitative T cell receptor repertoire profiling to track responses to a trivalent subunit inactivated influenza vaccine. The full study reports these points: The authors suggested that each seasonal influenza vaccination may recruit only a limited number of new T cells.

Sequences SGHDT (CDR1) and YYEEEE (CDR2) are obtained from the germline V gene. The cysteine opens and the phenylalanine closes a CDR3 of 15 amino acids. CDR3 DNA only is kept here, 45 bases in frame from base 1. Trimming takes 4 bases from V and 1 base from J, and the germline ends sit 12 bases apart. This clonotype showed up just a few times. There is no known antigen for this receptor. Base qualities are not at hand, and no much larger clone is one base apart. The method behind the library was RT-PCR. The data were produced on an Illumina HiSeq 2500. TCRdb cleaned the public reads at Q25 with fastp, built clones with MiXCR and kept in-frame beta chains. Under each unique CDR3 protein, matching rows form one entry showing the most common genes and DNA. For this sample there are roughly 780,000 distinct CDR3 sequences; around 18% appear just once. The ten largest clones take up approximately 10% of the sample.

The sample was PBMCs from blood, taken more than 4 days after vaccination. The chain joins TRBV5-6 to TRBJ1-5; possibly the D gene is TRBD1, per 5 matching bases. The sequence was collected from a middle-aged man who received an inactivated influenza vaccine. Donor details come from another sample of the same person, matched by shared clones. CDR3 region: CASSQKGQSNQPQHF. At the DNA level, the sequence is TGTGCCAGCAGCCAAAAGGGGCAGAGCAATCAGCCCCAGCATTTT.